The present TCR beta chain was sequenced within a study of T cell responses to AZD1222 COVID-19 vaccine. The CDR3 has 17 residues. Deletions cut 4 bases from V and 3 bases from J, with 19 bases between. Germline V CDR1 and CDR2: LGHNA, YNFKEQ. Clones were sequenced by immunoSEQ multiplex PCR, and TCRdb holds only the in-frame ones, with some missing. The repertoire consists of about 170,000 clones, with around 88% occurring once and the leading ten covering roughly 1.1%. The clonotype originates from an adult who received the AZD1222 COVID-19 vaccine. Sample: peripheral blood, taken 28 days after the second AZD1222 dose. The gene calls are TRBV4-2 and TRBJ2-4; D unresolved. This CDR3 is CASSRDSVSGVKNIQYF. In nucleotides, the CDR3 is TGTGCCAGCAGCCGAGACTCGGTGTCTGGGGTCAAAAACATTCAGTACTTC.